This TCR beta chain is from a study of cytomegalovirus exposure and HLA in healthy donors. The CDR3 contains 15 residues. Germline V gene sequence: CDR1 ENHRY, CDR2 SYGVKD. V was clipped by 4 bases and J by 1 base, with 11 bases between them. The PCR ran on 60 Vbeta and 13 Jbeta primers. Only in-frame clones appear in the TCRdb table, and some are missing; sequencing was by immunoSEQ multiplex PCR. The sample includes 90,000 to 120,000 clones, 70% to 85% of them seen just once. The chain links TRBV10-3 to TRBJ1-5, with a weak D call TRBD1 (5 bases). The TCR originated in a male donor in good health and CMV-seronegative. The sample consisted of PBMCs. The CDR3 spells CAISAATASNQPQHF. CDR3 coding DNA: TGTGCCATCAGTGCGGCGACAGCGAGCAATCAGCCCCAGCATTTT.